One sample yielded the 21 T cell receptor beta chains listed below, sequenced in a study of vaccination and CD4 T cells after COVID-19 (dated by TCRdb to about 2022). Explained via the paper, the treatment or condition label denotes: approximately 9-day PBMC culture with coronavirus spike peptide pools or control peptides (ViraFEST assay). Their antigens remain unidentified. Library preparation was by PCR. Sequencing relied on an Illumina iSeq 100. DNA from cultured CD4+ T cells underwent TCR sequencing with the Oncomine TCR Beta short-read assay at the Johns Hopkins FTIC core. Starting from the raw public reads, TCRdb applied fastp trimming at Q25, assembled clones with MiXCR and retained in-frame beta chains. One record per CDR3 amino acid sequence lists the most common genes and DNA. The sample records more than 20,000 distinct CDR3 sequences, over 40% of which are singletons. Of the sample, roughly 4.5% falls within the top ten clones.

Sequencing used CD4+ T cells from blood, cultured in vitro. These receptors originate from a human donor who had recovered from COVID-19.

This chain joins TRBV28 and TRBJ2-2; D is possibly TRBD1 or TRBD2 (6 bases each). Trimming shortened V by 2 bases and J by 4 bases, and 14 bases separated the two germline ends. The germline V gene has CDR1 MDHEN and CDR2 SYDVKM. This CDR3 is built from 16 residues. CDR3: CASSLNPGATTGELFF. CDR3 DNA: TGTGCCAGCAGTTTAAACCCGGGGGCAACCACCGGGGAGCTGTTTTTT.

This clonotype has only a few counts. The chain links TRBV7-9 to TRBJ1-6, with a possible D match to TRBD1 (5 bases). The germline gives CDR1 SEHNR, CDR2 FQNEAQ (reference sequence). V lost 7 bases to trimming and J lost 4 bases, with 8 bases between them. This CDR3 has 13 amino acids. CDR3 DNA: TGTGCCAGCAACGGACATTATAATTCACCCCTCCACTTT. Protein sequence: CASNGHYNSPLHF.

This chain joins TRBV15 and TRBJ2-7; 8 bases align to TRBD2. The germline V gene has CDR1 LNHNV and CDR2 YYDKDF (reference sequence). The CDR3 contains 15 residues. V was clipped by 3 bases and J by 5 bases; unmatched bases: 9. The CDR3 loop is CATSREGLGNNEQYF. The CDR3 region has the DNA TGTGCCACCAGCAGGGAGGGACTAGGGAACAACGAGCAGTACTTC.

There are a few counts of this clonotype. CDR3 protein: CATSPALNTGELFF. The CDR3 DNA follows: TGTGCCACCAGTCCGGCGCTCAACACCGGGGAGCTGTTTTTT. The chain employs TRBV24-1 and TRBJ2-2; D is uncertain. V was clipped by 6 bases and J by 2 bases, with 9 bases between them. This CDR3 region has 14 residues. Germline assignment: CDR1 KGHDR and CDR2 SFDVKD.

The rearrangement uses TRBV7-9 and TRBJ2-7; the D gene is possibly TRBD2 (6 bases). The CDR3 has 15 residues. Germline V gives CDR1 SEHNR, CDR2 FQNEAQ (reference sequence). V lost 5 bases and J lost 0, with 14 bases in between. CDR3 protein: CASSKAGTFSYEQYF. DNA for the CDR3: TGTGCCAGCAGCAAAGCCGGGACTTTCTCCTACGAGCAGTACTTC.

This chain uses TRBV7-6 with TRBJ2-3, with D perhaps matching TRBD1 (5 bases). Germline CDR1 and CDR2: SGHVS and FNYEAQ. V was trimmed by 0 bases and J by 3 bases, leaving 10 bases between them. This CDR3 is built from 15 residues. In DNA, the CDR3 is TGTGCCAGCAGCTTAGCGCTGGCAGGGACAGATACGCAGTATTTT. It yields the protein CASSLALAGTDTQYF.

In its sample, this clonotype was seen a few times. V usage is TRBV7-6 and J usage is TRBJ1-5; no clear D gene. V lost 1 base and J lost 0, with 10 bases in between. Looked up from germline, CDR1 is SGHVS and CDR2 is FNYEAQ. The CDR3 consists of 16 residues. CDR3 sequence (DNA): TGTGCCAGCAGCTTAGAGGCACCCTATAGCAATCAGCCCCAGCATTTT. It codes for CASSLEAPYSNQPQHF. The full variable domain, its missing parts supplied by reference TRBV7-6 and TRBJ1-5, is GAGVSQSPRYKVTKRGQDVALRCDPISGHVSLYWYRQALGQGPEFLTYFNYEAQQDKSGLPNDRFSAERPEGSISTLTIQRTEQRDSAMYRCASSLEAPYSNQPQHFGDGTRLSIL.

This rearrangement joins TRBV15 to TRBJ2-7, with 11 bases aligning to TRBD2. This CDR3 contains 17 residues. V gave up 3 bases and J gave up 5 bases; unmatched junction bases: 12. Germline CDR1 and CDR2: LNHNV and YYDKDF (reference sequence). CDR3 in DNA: TGTGCCACCAGCAGGAGCCGATTACTAGCGGGGGAAGACGAGCAGTACTTC. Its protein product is CATSRSRLLAGEDEQYF.

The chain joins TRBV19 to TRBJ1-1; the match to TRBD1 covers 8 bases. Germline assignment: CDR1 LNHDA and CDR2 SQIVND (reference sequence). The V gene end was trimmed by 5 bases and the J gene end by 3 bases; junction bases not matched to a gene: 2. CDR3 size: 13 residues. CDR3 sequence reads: CASSGQGYTEAFF. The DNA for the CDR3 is TGTGCCAGTAGTGGACAGGGATACACTGAAGCTTTCTTT.

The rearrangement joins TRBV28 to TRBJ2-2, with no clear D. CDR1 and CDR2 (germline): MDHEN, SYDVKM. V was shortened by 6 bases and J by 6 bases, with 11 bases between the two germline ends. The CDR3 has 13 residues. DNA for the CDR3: TGTGCCAGCAGCCCCCTGCCCCCCGGGGAGCTGTTTTTT. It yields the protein CASSPLPPGELFF.

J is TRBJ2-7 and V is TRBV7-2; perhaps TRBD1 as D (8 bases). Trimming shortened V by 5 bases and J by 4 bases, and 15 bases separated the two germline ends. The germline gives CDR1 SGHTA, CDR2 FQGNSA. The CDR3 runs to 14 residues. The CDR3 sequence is CASSPNRGGYEQYF. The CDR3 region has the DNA TGTGCCAGCAGCCCTAACAGGGGGGGGTACGAGCAGTACTTC.

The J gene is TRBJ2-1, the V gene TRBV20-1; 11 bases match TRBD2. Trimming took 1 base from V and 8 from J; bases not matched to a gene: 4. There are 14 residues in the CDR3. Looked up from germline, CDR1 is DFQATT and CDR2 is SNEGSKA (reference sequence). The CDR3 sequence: CSARGLAGWYEQFF. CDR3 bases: TGCAGTGCTAGAGGACTAGCGGGGTGGTATGAGCAGTTCTTC.

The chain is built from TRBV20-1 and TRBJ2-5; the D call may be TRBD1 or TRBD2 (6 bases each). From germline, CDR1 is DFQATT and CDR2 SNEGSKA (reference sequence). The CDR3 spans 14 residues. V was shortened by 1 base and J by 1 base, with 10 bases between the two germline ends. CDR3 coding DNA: TGCAGTGCTAGAGTCGGAGGGGGCCAAGAGACCCAGTACTTC. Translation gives CSARVGGGQETQYF.

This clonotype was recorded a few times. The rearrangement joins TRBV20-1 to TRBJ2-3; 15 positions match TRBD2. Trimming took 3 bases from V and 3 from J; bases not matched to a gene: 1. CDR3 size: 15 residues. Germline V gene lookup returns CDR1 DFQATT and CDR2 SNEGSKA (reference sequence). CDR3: CSASGLAGGTDTQYF. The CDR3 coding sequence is TGCAGTGCTAGTGGACTAGCGGGAGGGACAGATACGCAGTATTTT.

CDR3 nucleotide sequence: TGTGCCAGCAGCTCTTGGACGGAAGCTTTCTTT. Amino acids: CASSSWTEAFF. This chain connects TRBV28 to TRBJ1-1, with D hard to call. V lost 6 bases and J 8 bases, leaving 10 bases between the germline ends. The CDR3 length is 11 residues. Germline CDR1 reads MDHEN; CDR2 reads SYDVKM. Using reference TRBV28 and TRBJ1-1 for the parts outside the CDR3, the full variable domain is DVKVTQSSRYLVKRTGEKVFLECVQDMDHENMFWYRQDPGLGLRLIYFSYDVKMKEKGDIPEGYSVSREKKERFSLILESASTNQTSMYLCASSSWTEAFFGQGTRLTVV.

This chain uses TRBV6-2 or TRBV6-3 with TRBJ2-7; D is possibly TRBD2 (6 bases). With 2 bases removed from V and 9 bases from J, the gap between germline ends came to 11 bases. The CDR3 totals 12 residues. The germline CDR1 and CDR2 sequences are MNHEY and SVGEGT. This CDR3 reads CASSYEAGRQYF. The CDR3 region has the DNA TGTGCCAGCAGTTACGAGGCGGGACGGCAGTACTTC.

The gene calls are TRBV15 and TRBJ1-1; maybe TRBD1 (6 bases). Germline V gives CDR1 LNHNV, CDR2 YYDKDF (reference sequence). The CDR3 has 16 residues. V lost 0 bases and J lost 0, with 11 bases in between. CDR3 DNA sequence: TGTGCCACCAGCAGAGACCTGGACAGTTTGAACACTGAAGCTTTCTTT. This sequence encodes CATSRDLDSLNTEAFF.

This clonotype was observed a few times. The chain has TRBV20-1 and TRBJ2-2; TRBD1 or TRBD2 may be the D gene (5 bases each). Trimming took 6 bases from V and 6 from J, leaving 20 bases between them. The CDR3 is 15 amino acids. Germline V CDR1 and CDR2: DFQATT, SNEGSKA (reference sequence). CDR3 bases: TGCAGTGCAAGAACCGGGACCCCGCTTCCCGGGGAGCTGTTTTTT. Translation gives CSARTGTPLPGELFF.

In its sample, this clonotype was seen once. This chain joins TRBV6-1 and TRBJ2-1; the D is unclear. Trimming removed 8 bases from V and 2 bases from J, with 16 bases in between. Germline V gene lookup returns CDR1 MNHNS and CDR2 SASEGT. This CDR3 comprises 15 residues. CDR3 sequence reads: CASSSIADAYNEQFF. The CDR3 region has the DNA TGTGCCAGCTCCAGTATCGCGGACGCCTACAATGAGCAGTTCTTC.

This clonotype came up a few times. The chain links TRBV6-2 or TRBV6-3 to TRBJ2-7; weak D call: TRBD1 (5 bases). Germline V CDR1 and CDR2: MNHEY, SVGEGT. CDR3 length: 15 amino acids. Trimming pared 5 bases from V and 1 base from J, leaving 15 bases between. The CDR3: CASSPDRILSYEQYF. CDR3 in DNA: TGTGCCAGCAGTCCAGACAGAATACTATCCTACGAGCAGTACTTC.

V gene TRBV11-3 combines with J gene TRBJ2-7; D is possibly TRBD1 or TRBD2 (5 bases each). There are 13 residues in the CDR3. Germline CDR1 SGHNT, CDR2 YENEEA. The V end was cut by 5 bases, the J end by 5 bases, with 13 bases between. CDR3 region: CASSHRDPNEQYF. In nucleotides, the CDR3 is TGTGCCAGCAGCCATAGGGACCCGAACGAGCAGTACTTC.